The sequence of this T cell receptor beta chain was determined in a study of control samples from healthy donors and cancer patients. The CDR3 consists of 11 residues. Germline V gives CDR1 DFQATT, CDR2 SNEGSKA (reference sequence). The V and J ends lost 2 bases and 8 bases respectively, with 9 bases between them. Profiling relied on immunoSEQ multiplex PCR, and the TCRdb table lists in-frame clones only, not all of them. Of about 160,000 clones in the sample, 80% to 90% were seen once. The sequencing sample was made of blood. The source is a man in his thirties or forties in good health. This chain uses TRBV20-1 with TRBJ1-1; the D is unclear. The CDR3 region is CSARRPVEAFF. The CDR3 DNA reads TGCAGTGCTAGACGGCCCGTGGAAGCTTTCTTT.